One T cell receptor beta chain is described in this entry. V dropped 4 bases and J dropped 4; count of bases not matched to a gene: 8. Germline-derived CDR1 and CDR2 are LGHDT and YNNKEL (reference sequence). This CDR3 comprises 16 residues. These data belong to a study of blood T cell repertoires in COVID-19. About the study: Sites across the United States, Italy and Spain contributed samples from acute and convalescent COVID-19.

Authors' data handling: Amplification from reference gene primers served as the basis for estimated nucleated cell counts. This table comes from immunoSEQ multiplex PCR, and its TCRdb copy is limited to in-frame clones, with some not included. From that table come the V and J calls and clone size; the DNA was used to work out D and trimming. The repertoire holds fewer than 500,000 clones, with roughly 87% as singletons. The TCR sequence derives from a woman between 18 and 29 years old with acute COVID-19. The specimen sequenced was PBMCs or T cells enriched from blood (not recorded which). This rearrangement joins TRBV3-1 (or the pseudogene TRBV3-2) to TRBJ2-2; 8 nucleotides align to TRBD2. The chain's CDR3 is CASSPTQRGFTGELFF. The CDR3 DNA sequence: TGTGCCAGCAGCCCCACCCAGCGGGGGTTCACCGGGGAGCTGTTTTTT.